This TCR beta chain was recovered during a study of blood T cells in healthy people across ages. A second PCR, run for roughly 7 to 12 cycles, used a sample-barcoded 5' primer plus a J-beta primer mix. One entry per CDR3 protein, called by TCRdb with MiXCR from the 5' RACE reads. The data contain approximately 1.5 million distinct CDR3 sequences, roughly a third of them singletons. In this sample, this clonotype turned up a few times. The sequence was collected from a woman aged 30 to 39 in good health. Sequencing was done on a sample of blood.

CDR3 residues: CASSVSDRGRWEQYF. The CDR3 coding sequence is TGTGCCAGCAGTGTCTCGGACAGGGGGCGATGGGAGCAGTACTTC. The chain combines TRBV6-1 with TRBJ2-7; 11 bases line up with TRBD1. The V gene's germline CDR1 is MNHNS and CDR2 SASEGT. After removal of 4 bases from V and 7 bases from J, the junction contained 9 bases not matched to a gene. The CDR3 runs 15 residues.